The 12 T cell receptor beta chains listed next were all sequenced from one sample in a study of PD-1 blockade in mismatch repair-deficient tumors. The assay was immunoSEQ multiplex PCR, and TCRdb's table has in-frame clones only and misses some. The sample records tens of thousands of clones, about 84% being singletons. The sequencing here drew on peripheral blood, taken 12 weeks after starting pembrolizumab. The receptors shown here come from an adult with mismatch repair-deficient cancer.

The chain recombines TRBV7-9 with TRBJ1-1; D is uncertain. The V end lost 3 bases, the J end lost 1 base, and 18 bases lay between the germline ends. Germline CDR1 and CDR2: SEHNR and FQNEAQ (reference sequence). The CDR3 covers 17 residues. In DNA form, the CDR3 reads TGTGCCAGCAGCTTGGACGGAAGCACAAACCCGAACACTGAAGCTTTCTTT. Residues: CASSLDGSTNPNTEAFF.

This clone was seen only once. CDR3 DNA sequence: TGTGCCAGCAGCTTAGGACAGGGGAACGAGCAGTACTTC. Its translation is CASSLGQGNEQYF. V gene TRBV11-2 combines with J gene TRBJ2-7, with 8 bases aligning to TRBD1. The junction had 1 base not matched to a gene; V was cut back by 1 base and J by 5 bases. Germline assignment: CDR1 SGHAT and CDR2 FQNNGV. The CDR3 runs 13 residues.

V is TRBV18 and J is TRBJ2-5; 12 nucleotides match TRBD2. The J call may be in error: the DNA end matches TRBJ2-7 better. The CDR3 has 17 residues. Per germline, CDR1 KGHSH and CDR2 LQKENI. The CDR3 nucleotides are TGTGCCAGCTCACCGCGGACTAGCGGGGCTGACTCCTACGAGCAGTACTTC. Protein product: CASSPRTSGADSYEQYF.

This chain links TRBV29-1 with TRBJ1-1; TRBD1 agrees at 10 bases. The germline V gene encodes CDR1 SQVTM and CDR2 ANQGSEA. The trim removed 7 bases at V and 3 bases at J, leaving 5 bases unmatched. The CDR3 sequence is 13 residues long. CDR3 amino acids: CSGQGAGDTEAFF. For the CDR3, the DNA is TGCAGCGGACAGGGGGCGGGGGACACTGAAGCTTTCTTT.

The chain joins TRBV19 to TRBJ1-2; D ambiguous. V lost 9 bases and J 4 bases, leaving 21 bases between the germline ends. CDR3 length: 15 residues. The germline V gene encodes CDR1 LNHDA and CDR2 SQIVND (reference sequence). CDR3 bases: TGTGCCAGCCTATTGGGCAACGGGGTCGCCTATGGCTACACCTTC. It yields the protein CASLLGNGVAYGYTF.

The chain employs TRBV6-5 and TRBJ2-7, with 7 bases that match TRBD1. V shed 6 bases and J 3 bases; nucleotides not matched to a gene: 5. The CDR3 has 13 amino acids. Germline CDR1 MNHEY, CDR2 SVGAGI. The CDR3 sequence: CASSPGQVYEQYF. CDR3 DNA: TGTGCCAGCAGCCCCGGACAGGTCTACGAGCAGTACTTC.

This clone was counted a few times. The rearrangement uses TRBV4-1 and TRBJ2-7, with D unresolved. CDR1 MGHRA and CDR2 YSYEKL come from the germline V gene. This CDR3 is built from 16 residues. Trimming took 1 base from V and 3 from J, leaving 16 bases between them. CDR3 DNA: TGCGCCAGCAGCCAAGCCTGGTCCCAATTCCTCTACGAGCAGTACTTC. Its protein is CASSQAWSQFLYEQYF.

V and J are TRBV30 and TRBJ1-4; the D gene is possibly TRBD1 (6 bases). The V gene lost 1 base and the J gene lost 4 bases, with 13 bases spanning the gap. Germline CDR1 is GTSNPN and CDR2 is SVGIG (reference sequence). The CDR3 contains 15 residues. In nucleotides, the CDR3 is TGTGCCTGGAGTGGGGGGCGCGGAGTTAATGAAAAACTGTTTTTT. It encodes CAWSGGRGVNEKLFF.

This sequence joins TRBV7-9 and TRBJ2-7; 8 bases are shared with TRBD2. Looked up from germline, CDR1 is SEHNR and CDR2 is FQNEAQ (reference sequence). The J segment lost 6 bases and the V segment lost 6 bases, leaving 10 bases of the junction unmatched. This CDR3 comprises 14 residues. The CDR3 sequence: CASRSGRNSIEQYF. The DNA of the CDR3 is TGTGCCAGCAGGAGCGGGAGAAATTCGATCGAGCAGTACTTC.

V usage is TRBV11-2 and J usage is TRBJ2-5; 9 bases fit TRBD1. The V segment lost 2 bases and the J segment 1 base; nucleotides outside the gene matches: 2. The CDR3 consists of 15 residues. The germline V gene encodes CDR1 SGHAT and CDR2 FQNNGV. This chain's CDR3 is CASSLSGQGQETQYF. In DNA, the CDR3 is TGTGCCAGCAGCTTATCGGGACAGGGCCAAGAGACCCAGTACTTC. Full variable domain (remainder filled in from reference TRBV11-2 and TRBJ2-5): EAGVAQSPRYKIIEKRQSVAFWCNPISGHATLYWYQQILGQGPKLLIQFQNNGVVDDSQLPKDRFSAERLKGVDSTLKIQPAKLEDSAVYLCASSLSGQGQETQYFGPGTRLLVL.

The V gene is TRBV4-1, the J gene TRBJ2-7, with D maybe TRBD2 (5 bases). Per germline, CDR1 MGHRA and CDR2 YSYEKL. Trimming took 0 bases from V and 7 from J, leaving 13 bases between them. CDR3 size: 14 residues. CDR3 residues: CASSQENGPGEQYF. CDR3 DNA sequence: TGCGCCAGCAGCCAAGAGAACGGGCCGGGGGAGCAGTACTTC.

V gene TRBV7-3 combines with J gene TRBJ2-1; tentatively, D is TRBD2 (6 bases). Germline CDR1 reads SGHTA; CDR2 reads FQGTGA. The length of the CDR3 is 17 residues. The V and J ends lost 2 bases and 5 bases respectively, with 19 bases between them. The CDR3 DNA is TGTGCCAGCAGCTTACACGGGGGAGGCCCACCGGACAATGAGCAGTTCTTC. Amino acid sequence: CASSLHGGGPPDNEQFF.